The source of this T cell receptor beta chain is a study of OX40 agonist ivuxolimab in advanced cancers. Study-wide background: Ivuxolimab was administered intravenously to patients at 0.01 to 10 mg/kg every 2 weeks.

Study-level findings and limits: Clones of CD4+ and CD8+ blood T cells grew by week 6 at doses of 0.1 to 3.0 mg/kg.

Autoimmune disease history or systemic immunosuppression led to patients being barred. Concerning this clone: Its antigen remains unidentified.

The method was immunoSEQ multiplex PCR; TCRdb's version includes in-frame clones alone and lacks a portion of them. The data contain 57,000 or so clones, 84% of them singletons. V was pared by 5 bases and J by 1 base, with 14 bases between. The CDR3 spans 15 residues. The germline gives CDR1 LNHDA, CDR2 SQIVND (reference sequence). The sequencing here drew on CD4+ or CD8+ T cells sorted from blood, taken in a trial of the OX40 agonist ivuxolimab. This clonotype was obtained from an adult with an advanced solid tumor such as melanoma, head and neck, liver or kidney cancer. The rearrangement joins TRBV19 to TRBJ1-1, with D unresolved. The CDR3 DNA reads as TGTGCCAGTAGTGCCAGTACAAACGCGAACACTGAAGCTTTCTTT. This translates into CASSASTNANTEAFF.